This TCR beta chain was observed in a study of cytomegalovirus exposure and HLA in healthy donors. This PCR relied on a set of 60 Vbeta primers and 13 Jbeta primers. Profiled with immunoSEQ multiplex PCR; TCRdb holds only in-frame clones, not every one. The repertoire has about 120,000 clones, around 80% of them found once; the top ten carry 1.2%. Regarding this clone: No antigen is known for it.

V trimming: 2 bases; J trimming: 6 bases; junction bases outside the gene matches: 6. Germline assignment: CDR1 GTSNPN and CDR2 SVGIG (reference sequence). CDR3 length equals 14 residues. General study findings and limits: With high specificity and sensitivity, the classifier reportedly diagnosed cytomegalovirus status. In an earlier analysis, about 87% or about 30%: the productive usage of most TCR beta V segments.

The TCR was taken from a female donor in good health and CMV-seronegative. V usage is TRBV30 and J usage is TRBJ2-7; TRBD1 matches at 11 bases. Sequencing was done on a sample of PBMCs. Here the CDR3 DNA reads TGTGCCTGGAGTCTCTCCGGGACAGGGGGCGAGCAGTACTTC. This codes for CAWSLSGTGGEQYF.